This entry lists 17 T cell receptor beta chains sequenced from one sample in a study of blood T cell repertoires in COVID-19. Measured with immunoSEQ multiplex PCR; TCRdb has only the in-frame clones, and not every one. The data hold about half a million clones, with 80% to 90% observed a single time. The sequenced sample consisted of peripheral blood. Every receptor here comes from a man aged 18 to 29 with COVID-19, enrolled during active disease.

The rearrangement uses TRBV7-9 and TRBJ2-7; TRBD2 aligns across 15 bases. This CDR3 is 19 amino acids long. The germline CDR1 and CDR2 sequences are SEHNR and FQNEAQ (reference sequence). Trimming cost V 3 bases and J 0 bases; bases outside gene matches: 9. The CDR3 region has the DNA TGTGCCAGCAGCTTCGACCAGGGACTAGCGGGAGGAGGCTCCTACGAGCAGTACTTC. It translates to CASSFDQGLAGGGSYEQYF.

This CDR3 is CASKTSETYEQYF. The CDR3 coding sequence is TGTGCCAGCAAAACTAGCGAAACCTACGAGCAGTACTTC. The rearrangement uses TRBV2 and TRBJ2-7; 7 bases align to TRBD2. The V gene's germline CDR1 is SNHLY and CDR2 FYNNEI. The CDR3 length is 13 residues. V was clipped by 7 bases and J by 2 bases; unmatched bases: 5.

This clone was detected once. This rearrangement joins TRBV29-1 to TRBJ2-3; the D gene is possibly TRBD1 (6 bases). The CDR3 runs to 14 residues. V lost 5 bases and J lost 3, with 15 bases in between. Germline values: CDR1 SQVTM, CDR2 ANQGSEA. This chain's CDR3 is CSVKHARGTDTQYF. The CDR3 nucleotides are TGCAGCGTTAAACACGCGAGGGGGACAGATACGCAGTATTTT.

The rearrangement links TRBV28 to TRBJ2-7; a possible D gene is TRBD1 (5 bases). Trimming took 4 bases from V and 2 from J, leaving 9 bases between them. The CDR3 sequence is 13 residues long. CDR1 and CDR2 (germline): MDHEN, SYDVKM. This CDR3 is CASSWTSAYEQYF. The CDR3 DNA reads TGTGCCAGCAGTTGGACATCAGCCTACGAGCAGTACTTC. The whole variable domain, remainder taken from reference TRBV28 and TRBJ2-7, is DVKVTQSSRYLVKRTGEKVFLECVQDMDHENMFWYRQDPGLGLRLIYFSYDVKMKEKGDIPEGYSVSREKKERFSLILESASTNQTSMYLCASSWTSAYEQYFGPGTRLTVT.

V is TRBV5-8 and J is TRBJ1-2, with TRBD1 as a possible D gene (6 bases). CDR1 and CDR2 (germline): SGHTS, YDEGEE. Deletions cut 4 bases from V and 8 bases from J, with 15 bases between. The CDR3 totals 13 residues. The CDR3 region has the DNA TGTGCCAGCAGCACCCGGGGGGGGCAGGGCTACACCTTC. It translates to CASSTRGGQGYTF. The entire variable domain, with the rest obtained from reference TRBV5-8 and TRBJ1-2, is as follows: EAGVTQSPTHLIKTRGQQATLRCSPISGHTSVYWYQQALGLGLQFLLWYDEGEERNRGNFPPRFSGRQFPNYSSELNVNALELEDSALYLCASSTRGGQGYTFGSGTRLTVV.

The chain is built from TRBV7-2 and TRBJ2-7; 7 positions agree with TRBD2. This CDR3 is built from 14 residues. Germline lookup yields CDR1 SGHTA and CDR2 FQGNSA. V trimming: 2 bases; J trimming: 4 bases; junction bases outside the gene matches: 5. The CDR3, as DNA: TGTGCCAGCAGCTTACAAGCGGGGCCGTACGAGCAGTACTTC. Amino acid sequence: CASSLQAGPYEQYF.

The chain uses TRBV25-1 and TRBJ2-2; maybe TRBD1 (6 bases). The V gene's germline CDR1 is MGHDK and CDR2 SYGVNS. V lost 3 bases to trimming and J lost 5 bases, with 13 bases between them. CDR3 length: 15 residues. The CDR3 region is CASSEGHLETGELFF. In nucleotides, the CDR3 is TGTGCCAGCAGTGAGGGACACTTGGAGACCGGGGAGCTGTTTTTT. Using reference TRBV25-1 and TRBJ2-2 for the parts outside the CDR3, the full variable domain is EADIYQTPRYLVIGTGKKITLECSQTMGHDKMYWYQQDPGMELHLIHYSYGVNSTEKGDLSSESTVSRIRTEHFPLTLESARPSHTSQYLCASSEGHLETGELFFGEGSRLTVL.

CDR3 sequence reads: CASSARLAGGDEQYF. CDR3 nucleotide sequence: TGTGCCAGCAGCGCCCGACTAGCGGGAGGCGACGAGCAGTACTTC. The rearrangement links TRBV11-3 to TRBJ2-7; 13 bases align to TRBD2. After removal of 5 bases from V and 5 bases from J, the junction contained 6 bases not matched to a gene. Germline V gene sequence: CDR1 SGHNT, CDR2 YENEEA. CDR3 length: 15 amino acids.

The V gene is TRBV7-9, the J gene TRBJ1-4; D is unclear. Germline V gives CDR1 SEHNR, CDR2 FQNEAQ (reference sequence). Trimming removed 5 bases at V and 2 bases at J, with 9 bases between. There are 14 residues in the CDR3. The CDR3 nucleotides are TGTGCCAGCAGCGTTACAGAGACTAATGAAAAACTGTTTTTT. Translated, it gives CASSVTETNEKLFF.

V is TRBV7-9 and J is TRBJ2-7; maybe TRBD1 (5 bases). Trimming shortened V by 6 bases and J by 7 bases, and 19 bases separated the two germline ends. Germline-derived CDR1 and CDR2 are SEHNR and FQNEAQ (reference sequence). The CDR3 loop spans 14 amino acids. The CDR3 reads CASREDTDVGEQYF. In nucleotides, the CDR3 is TGTGCCAGCAGAGAGGACACGGACGTCGGGGAGCAGTACTTC. The full variable domain, rest sourced from reference TRBV7-9 and TRBJ2-7, is DTGVSQNPRHKITKRGQNVTFRCDPISEHNRLYWYRQTLGQGPEFLTYFQNEAQLEKSRLLSDRFSAERPKGSFSTLEIQRTEQGDSAMYLCASREDTDVGEQYFGPGTRLTVT.

The V gene is TRBV10-2, the J gene TRBJ2-7; 14 nucleotides line up with TRBD2. V lost 2 bases, J lost 0 bases, and 3 bases stayed unmatched. This CDR3 contains 17 residues. Germline V gene sequence: CDR1 WSHSY, CDR2 SAAADI. The CDR3 coding sequence is TGCGCCAGCAGTGAGGGGACTAGCGGGGGCCGCTCCTACGAGCAGTACTTC. It yields the protein CASSEGTSGGRSYEQYF.

The gene calls are TRBV7-2 and TRBJ2-3; 8 positions agree with TRBD2. CDR1 and CDR2 from the germline V gene are SGHTA and FQGNSA. This CDR3 contains 15 residues. The V gene end was trimmed by 3 bases and the J gene end by 0 bases; junction bases not matched to a gene: 2. The CDR3 DNA follows: TGTGCCAGCAGCTTCGGGGGGGCGAGCACAGATACGCAGTATTTT. This sequence encodes CASSFGGASTDTQYF.

CDR3 sequence (DNA): TGTGCCAGCAGCCAAGTCCTAATCGACAGGGGAAAGAATTCACCCCTCCACTTT. This codes for CASSQVLIDRGKNSPLHF. The chain recombines TRBV14 with TRBJ1-6; 8 bases match TRBD1. CDR1 and CDR2 (germline): SGHDN, FVKESK. The V and J ends lost 1 base and 7 bases, in that order; junction bases with no gene match: 12. CDR3 size: 18 residues.

V and J are TRBV13 and TRBJ2-1, with D unresolved. V was shortened by 5 bases and J by 9 bases, with 11 bases between the two germline ends. CDR1 and CDR2 (germline): PRHDT, FYEKMQ (reference sequence). The CDR3 is 12 residues long. The CDR3 spells CASSLPGAEQFF. The DNA for the CDR3 is TGTGCCAGCAGCCTCCCGGGTGCTGAGCAGTTCTTC.

This chain connects TRBV19 to TRBJ2-2, with D maybe TRBD2 (5 bases). Trimming removed 9 bases from V and 6 bases from J, with 8 bases in between. This CDR3 is built from 11 residues. CDR1 and CDR2 (germline): LNHDA, SQIVND (reference sequence). CDR3 region: CASAGAGELFF. For the CDR3, the DNA is TGTGCCAGCGCCGGGGCCGGGGAGCTGTTTTTT.

The chain links TRBV19 to TRBJ2-7; 7 bases agree with TRBD1. The CDR3 length is 15 residues. V lost 3 bases to trimming and J lost 3 bases; unmatched junction nucleotides: 8. Germline loops: CDR1 LNHDA, CDR2 SQIVND (reference sequence). CDR3: CASSITGVQHYEQYF. The CDR3 coding sequence is TGTGCCAGTAGTATTACAGGGGTCCAGCACTACGAGCAGTACTTC. The full variable domain, its missing parts supplied by reference TRBV19 and TRBJ2-7, is DGGITQSPKYLFRKEGQNVTLSCEQNLNHDAMYWYRQDPGQGLRLIYYSQIVNDFQKGDIAEGYSVSREKKESFPLTVTSAQKNPTAFYLCASSITGVQHYEQYFGPGTRLTVT.

This clone was seen a few times. This chain uses TRBV2 with TRBJ1-6, with 7 bases fitting TRBD1. CDR1 SNHLY and CDR2 FYNNEI come from the germline V gene. The V and J ends lost 8 bases and 9 bases, in that order; junction bases with no gene match: 19. The CDR3 sequence is 17 residues long. The CDR3 sequence: CASGTGTASPGGSPLHF. In DNA form, the CDR3 reads TGTGCCAGCGGCACCGGGACAGCGTCACCTGGGGGTTCACCCCTCCACTTT.